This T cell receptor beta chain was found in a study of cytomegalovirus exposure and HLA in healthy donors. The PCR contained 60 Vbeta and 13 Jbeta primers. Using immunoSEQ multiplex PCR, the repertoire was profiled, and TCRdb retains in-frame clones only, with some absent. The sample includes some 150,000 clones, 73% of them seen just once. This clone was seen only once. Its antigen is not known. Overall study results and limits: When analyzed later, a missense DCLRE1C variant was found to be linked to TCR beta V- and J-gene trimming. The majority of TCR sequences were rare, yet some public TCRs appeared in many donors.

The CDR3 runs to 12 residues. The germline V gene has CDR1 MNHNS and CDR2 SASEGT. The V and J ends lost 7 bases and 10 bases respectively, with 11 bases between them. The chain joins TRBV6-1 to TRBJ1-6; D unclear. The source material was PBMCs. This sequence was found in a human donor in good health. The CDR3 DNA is TGTGCCAGCACCGTGGCTGCCTCACCCCTCCACTTT. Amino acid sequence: CASTVAASPLHF.